The 28 T cell receptor beta chains below all came from one sample that was sequenced in a study of blood T cell repertoires in COVID-19. Produced via immunoSEQ multiplex PCR; TCRdb's table is partial and in-frame only. Of 150,000 to 200,000 clones listed, roughly 85% are singletons. Input material: PBMCs or T cells enriched from blood (not recorded which). These receptors came from a woman aged 18-29 years who had recovered from COVID-19.

The V call is TRBV5-4, the J call TRBJ1-2, with D perhaps matching TRBD1 (5 bases). CDR1 and CDR2 (germline): SGHNT, YYREEE (reference sequence). The CDR3 is 13 amino acids. The germline V and J ends were trimmed by 6 bases and 6 bases, with 15 bases remaining between them. The CDR3 DNA sequence: TGTGCCAGCAACCCCTATGGGGGGGATGGCTACACCTTC. Amino acid sequence: CASNPYGGDGYTF.

The rearrangement joins TRBV7-2 to TRBJ2-3; 11 bases align to TRBD2. The CDR3 runs to 19 residues. V shed 1 base, J shed 5 bases, and the junction held 14 bases outside the gene matches. The germline gives CDR1 SGHTA, CDR2 FQGNSA. In DNA, the CDR3 is TGTGCCAGCAGCTTAGTTAGTCTAGCGGGAGGTACTTGGCGAGATACGCAGTATTTT. This translates into CASSLVSLAGGTWRDTQYF.

This chain links TRBV19 with TRBJ2-2; TRBD2 aligns across 8 bases. The germline V gene encodes CDR1 LNHDA and CDR2 SQIVND (reference sequence). Unmatched junction bases numbered 3, after V lost 1 base and J lost 5 bases. The CDR3 covers 15 residues. CDR3: CASSIAGGRTGELFF. CDR3 nucleotides: TGTGCCAGTAGTATAGCGGGAGGGAGAACCGGGGAGCTGTTTTTT.

V gene TRBV2 combines with J gene TRBJ1-1; D is perhaps TRBD1 (5 bases). Germline V gene lookup returns CDR1 SNHLY and CDR2 FYNNEI. There are 14 residues in the CDR3. The V and J ends lost 7 bases and 8 bases respectively, with 20 bases between them. CDR3 sequence: CASKIEWGGVEAFF. The CDR3 nucleotides read TGTGCCAGCAAAATAGAGTGGGGCGGAGTGGAAGCTTTCTTT.

The chain combines TRBV3-1 (or the pseudogene TRBV3-2) with TRBJ1-5; a weak D match, TRBD1 (5 bases). The germline gives CDR1 LGHDT, CDR2 YNNKEL (reference sequence). Deletions cut 1 base from V and 4 bases from J, with 11 bases between. This CDR3 contains 15 residues. CDR3 DNA sequence: TGTGCCAGCAGCCAAGGTGTGGCAGGGAATCAGCCCCAGCATTTT. Translating it yields CASSQGVAGNQPQHF.

This chain links TRBV7-2 with TRBJ2-7, with TRBD2 identical over 8 bases. The CDR3 consists of 16 residues. Trimming cost V 3 bases and J 2 bases; bases outside gene matches: 9. From germline, CDR1 is SGHTA and CDR2 FQGNSA. The CDR3 DNA follows: TGTGCCAGCAGCTTGGTCAGCGGGAGTGGCGCCTACGAGCAGTACTTC. Translated, it gives CASSLVSGSGAYEQYF. Supplemented by reference TRBV7-2 and TRBJ2-7, the full variable domain reads GAGVSQSPSNKVTEKGKDVELRCDPISGHTALYWYRQSLGQGLEFLIYFQGNSAPDKSGLPSDRFSAERTGGSVSTLTIQRTQQEDSAVYLCASSLVSGSGAYEQYFGPGTRLTVT.

The gene calls are TRBV28 and TRBJ1-2; 8 bases agree with TRBD1. CDR3 size: 14 residues. J lost 5 bases, V lost 3 bases, and 5 bases had no gene match. Germline CDR1 MDHEN, CDR2 SYDVKM. The CDR3 nucleotides are TGTGCCAGCAGTTTCCGGGACAGGACGTATGGCTACACCTTC. As protein: CASSFRDRTYGYTF.

The chain employs TRBV6-5 and TRBJ2-1, with 10 bases lining up with TRBD2. Germline CDR1 reads MNHEY; CDR2 reads SVGAGI. V was clipped by 7 bases and J by 8 bases; unmatched bases: 8. The CDR3 is 14 residues long. The DNA of the CDR3 is TGTGCCAGCAATCAGCGGGGGGGCCGGGATGAGCAGTTCTTC. Protein sequence: CASNQRGGRDEQFF.

This clone was observed a single time. J is TRBJ2-7 and V is TRBV2, with D unclear. The length of the CDR3 is 13 residues. V was shortened by 3 bases and J by 2 bases, with 8 bases between the two germline ends. From germline, CDR1 is SNHLY and CDR2 FYNNEI. CDR3 amino acids: CASSDDLTYEQYF. The CDR3 DNA reads as TGTGCCAGCAGTGATGACTTAACCTACGAGCAGTACTTC.

The chain is built from TRBV19 and TRBJ2-7, with 7 bases matching TRBD1. Germline V CDR1 and CDR2: LNHDA, SQIVND (reference sequence). The CDR3 consists of 13 residues. The J segment lost 3 bases and the V segment lost 5 bases, leaving 4 bases of the junction unmatched. The DNA of the CDR3 is TGTGCCAGTAGTGCTGGACAGGTCTACGAGCAGTACTTC. It encodes CASSAGQVYEQYF.

J is TRBJ2-1 and V is TRBV5-1; 7 nucleotides agree with TRBD2. V was clipped by 1 base and J by 4 bases; unmatched bases: 8. This CDR3 spans 16 amino acids. Germline CDR1 is SGHRS and CDR2 is YFSETQ. The CDR3 bases are TGCGCCAGCAGCTTGAGCGGGACGCTGACATACAATGAGCAGTTCTTC. Translating it yields CASSLSGTLTYNEQFF.

This clone was counted only a few times. The chain is built from TRBV20-1 and TRBJ1-5; TRBD1 is a possible D gene (6 bases). The CDR3 is 11 residues long. Germline loops: CDR1 DFQATT, CDR2 SNEGSKA (reference sequence). V lost 5 bases and J 4 bases, leaving 6 bases between the germline ends. In DNA, the CDR3 is TGCAGTGCTGGACAGAATCAGCCCCAGCATTTT. Protein sequence: CSAGQNQPQHF.

The chain is built from TRBV28 and TRBJ2-5; 7 positions agree with TRBD1. The CDR3 sequence is 14 residues long. V gave up 5 bases and J gave up 3 bases; unmatched junction bases: 6. The germline gives CDR1 MDHEN, CDR2 SYDVKM. CDR3 DNA: TGTGCCAGCAGTGCCTCGGGACAGAAAGAGACCCAGTACTTC. Its protein product is CASSASGQKETQYF. The complete variable domain, with remaining parts taken from reference TRBV28 and TRBJ2-5, reads DVKVTQSSRYLVKRTGEKVFLECVQDMDHENMFWYRQDPGLGLRLIYFSYDVKMKEKGDIPEGYSVSREKKERFSLILESASTNQTSMYLCASSASGQKETQYFGPGTRLLVL.

V and J are TRBV9 and TRBJ2-7, with D perhaps TRBD1 (8 bases). Germline assignment: CDR1 SGDLS and CDR2 YYNGEE. The CDR3 extends over 18 amino acids. Trimming removed 0 bases at V and 6 bases at J, with 25 bases between. CDR3 in amino acids: CASSVATGGAWTGSEQYF. Here the CDR3 DNA reads TGTGCCAGCAGCGTAGCTACGGGGGGTGCATGGACAGGGTCCGAGCAGTACTTC.

J is TRBJ1-5 and V is TRBV30; tentatively, D is TRBD1 (5 bases). The CDR3 spans 14 residues. The germline V and J ends were trimmed by 1 base and 0 bases, with 7 bases remaining between them. Germline V CDR1 and CDR2: GTSNPN, SVGIG (reference sequence). CDR3 protein: CAWSGGVSNQPQHF. The CDR3 coding sequence is TGTGCCTGGAGTGGGGGCGTTAGCAATCAGCCCCAGCATTTT.

This chain joins TRBV6-5 and TRBJ2-7; TRBD2 aligns across 9 bases. Trimming at V came to 6 bases and at J to 1 base, leaving 4 bases not matched to a gene. Germline V lookup: CDR1 MNHEY, CDR2 SVGAGI. This CDR3 has 14 residues. The CDR3 reads CASRAGGNSYEQYF. The CDR3 DNA reads TGTGCCAGCAGAGCGGGGGGTAATTCCTACGAGCAGTACTTC.

Here the CDR3 reads CASSSNSGRFDTQYF. In DNA, the CDR3 is TGCGCCAGCAGCTCTAATAGCGGGAGGTTCGATACGCAGTATTTT. The genes are TRBV5-1 and TRBJ2-3; 10 bases are a match to TRBD2. With V trimmed by 3 bases and J by 6 bases, 7 bases remained unmatched. The germline V gene has CDR1 SGHRS and CDR2 YFSETQ. The CDR3 is 15 residues long.

V gene TRBV6-2 or TRBV6-3 combines with J gene TRBJ1-1; D unresolved. V was shortened by 6 bases and J by 1 base, with 9 bases between the two germline ends. Germline CDR1 and CDR2: MNHEY and SVGEGT. The CDR3 has 13 residues. The CDR3 loop is CASSRNKNTEAFF. Written as DNA, the CDR3 is TGTGCCAGCAGCCGTAACAAGAACACTGAAGCTTTCTTT.

This chain connects TRBV28 to TRBJ1-5; TRBD1 aligns across 7 bases. Trimming removed 4 bases from V and 5 bases from J; junction bases left unmatched: 11. The CDR3 consists of 16 residues. Per the germline V gene, CDR1 is MDHEN and CDR2 is SYDVKM. The DNA for the CDR3 is TGTGCCAGCAGTTCCCCTCACGCAGGGGGGCATCAGCCCCAGCATTTT. Protein: CASSSPHAGGHQPQHF. Based on the CDR3 plus reference TRBV28 and TRBJ1-5, the full variable domain is DVKVTQSSRYLVKRTGEKVFLECVQDMDHENMFWYRQDPGLGLRLIYFSYDVKMKEKGDIPEGYSVSREKKERFSLILESASTNQTSMYLCASSSPHAGGHQPQHFGDGTRLSIL.

The CDR3 is CASKKTSTVVHEQYF. CDR3 sequence (DNA): TGTGCCAGTAAAAAAACTAGCACAGTCGTTCACGAGCAGTACTTC. The rearrangement uses TRBV19 and TRBJ2-7; a possible D gene is TRBD2 (6 bases). CDR3 length: 15 residues. The germline gives CDR1 LNHDA, CDR2 SQIVND (reference sequence). Trimming shortened V by 7 bases and J by 5 bases, and 21 bases separated the two germline ends.

V is TRBV9 and J is TRBJ2-3; tentatively, D is TRBD2 (6 bases). Trimming pared 0 bases from V and 3 bases from J, leaving 11 bases between. CDR1 is SGDLS and CDR2 is YYNGEE in the germline V gene. This CDR3 region has 15 residues. The CDR3 bases are TGTGCCAGCAGCGTAGACGGGAGTCCTACAGATACGCAGTATTTT. As protein: CASSVDGSPTDTQYF. Filled out from reference TRBV9 and TRBJ2-3, the complete variable domain reads DSGVTQTPKHLITATGQRVTLRCSPRSGDLSVYWYQQSLDQGLQFLIQYYNGEERAKGNILERFSAQQFPDLHSELNLSSLELGDSALYFCASSVDGSPTDTQYFGPGTRLTVL.

This sequence joins TRBV18 and TRBJ1-1, with 10 bases aligning to TRBD1. Germline loops: CDR1 KGHSH, CDR2 LQKENI. The CDR3 spans 17 residues. Trimming took 6 bases from V and 1 from J; bases not matched to a gene: 11. The DNA for the CDR3 is TGTGCCAGCTCGCCCGGGACAGGGGTATCCGGGAACACTGAAGCTTTCTTT. Protein: CASSPGTGVSGNTEAFF.

This clone was found a few times. The gene calls are TRBV10-3 and TRBJ1-6; D call uncertain. With 3 bases removed from V and 8 bases from J, the gap between germline ends came to 8 bases. Germline assignment: CDR1 ENHRY and CDR2 SYGVKD. The CDR3 is 13 residues long. The CDR3 DNA reads as TGTGCCATCAGTGATAATAGTGATTCACCCCTCCACTTT. Its translation: CAISDNSDSPLHF.

This clone was seen only once. This sequence joins TRBV27 and TRBJ2-2, with no clear D. Trimming took off 5 bases at V and 2 bases at J, with 6 bases between the two ends. The CDR3 extends over 13 amino acids. Germline CDR1 is MNHEY and CDR2 is SMNVEV (reference sequence). The CDR3: CASSATNTGELFF. CDR3 DNA: TGTGCCAGCAGTGCTACCAACACCGGGGAGCTGTTTTTT.

The CDR3 region is CASGLGNGGEQFF. The CDR3 nucleotides are TGTGCTAGTGGTTTGGGAAACGGGGGTGAGCAGTTCTTC. This chain links TRBV12-5 with TRBJ2-1, with D perhaps matching TRBD2 (6 bases). Germline values: CDR1 LGHNT, CDR2 FRNRAP. With 1 base removed from V and 9 bases from J, the gap between germline ends came to 10 bases. The CDR3 extends over 13 amino acids.

This clone occurred once. The V gene is TRBV7-9, the J gene TRBJ1-1; no firm D call. The V end was cut by 1 base, the J end by 5 bases, with 8 bases between. The length of the CDR3 is 13 residues. The germline V gene encodes CDR1 SEHNR and CDR2 FQNEAQ (reference sequence). CDR3 DNA sequence: TGTGCCAGCAGCTTAGAGGGAGGAACTGAAGCTTTCTTT. Encoded protein: CASSLEGGTEAFF.

V gene TRBV5-1 combines with J gene TRBJ1-3; possible D gene TRBD1, 5 bases. CDR1 is SGHRS, CDR2 YFSETQ, per germline. Between the trimmed V and J ends, which lost 4 bases and 7 bases, there was a span of 9 bases. The CDR3 is 12 amino acids. Here the CDR3 DNA reads TGCGCCAGCAGCCCTGGGGGGAACACCATATATTTT. The encoded protein is CASSPGGNTIYF.

The chain has TRBV11-2 and TRBJ1-2; D remains ambiguous. The ends were cut back, 5 bases at V and 8 bases at J, with 15 bases in the middle. CDR1 SGHAT and CDR2 FQNNGV come from the germline V gene. This CDR3 has 13 residues. CDR3 residues: CASSPLGLRGYTF. CDR3 sequence (DNA): TGTGCCAGCAGCCCGTTGGGTTTGAGGGGCTACACCTTC.